Sequencing of this T cell receptor (beta chain) was carried out in a study of T cells in localized non-small cell lung cancer. Findings of the study overall: A raised T cell density in blood coincided with lengthier overall survival.

The data were produced by immunoSEQ multiplex PCR, yet TCRdb's version contains in-frame clones alone and is incomplete. The repertoire includes 1,500 to 2,000 clones, 24% of them detected once, and about 15% sits in the top ten. Details on this clone: Its antigen is unknown.

Germline V gene sequence: CDR1 MDHEN, CDR2 SYDVKM. V dropped 7 bases and J dropped 2 bases, with 18 bases sitting between them. This CDR3 has 16 amino acids. This clonotype was obtained from a female donor older than 55 with stage II squamous cell lung carcinoma. This sample comprised lung tumor tissue, obtained before any cancer treatment. The J gene is TRBJ1-3, the V gene TRBV28; D possibly corresponds to TRBD1 (6 bases). The CDR3 coding sequence is TGTGCCAGCACTGAACCGGGGGCAGGCCCTGGAAACACCATATATTTT. Protein sequence: CASTEPGAGPGNTIYF.